This record looks at one T cell receptor beta chain sequence and its context. This sample is part of a study of blood T cell repertoires in COVID-19. Overall study context: Italy, Spain and the United States were the sources of the convalescent and acute COVID-19 samples. From T cells, B-cell-depleted T cells, or PBMCs came the material, which was cDNA or gDNA.

Original processing notes: Amplifying reference gene primers gave estimates of nucleated cell counts. Repertoires were generated with immunoSEQ multiplex PCR, while TCRdb's copy carries only in-frame clones and drops some. V, J and clone size are those of that table, while D and trimming were read from the DNA. The sample lists 210,000 or so clones, roughly 81% occurring once. CDR1 and CDR2 from the germline V gene are LNHDA and SQIVND (reference sequence). The CDR3 loop spans 16 amino acids. V shed 5 bases, J shed 2 bases, and the junction held 7 bases outside the gene matches. This TCR came from a woman in her 70s with active or convalescent COVID-19. V gene TRBV19 combines with J gene TRBJ2-2, with 8 bases lining up with TRBD2. The specimen was peripheral blood. CDR3 DNA: TGTGCCAGTAGTCCCAGCGGGAGCCCCAACACCGGGGAGCTGTTTTTT. This translates into CASSPSGSPNTGELFF. The whole variable domain, filled in from reference TRBV19 and TRBJ2-2, reads DGGITQSPKYLFRKEGQNVTLSCEQNLNHDAMYWYRQDPGQGLRLIYYSQIVNDFQKGDIAEGYSVSREKKESFPLTVTSAQKNPTAFYLCASSPSGSPNTGELFFGEGSRLTVL.